The 18 T cell receptor beta chains reported below all come from one sample, sequenced in a study of T cells after yellow fever vaccination. TCRdb redid the calling of the 5' RACE reads with MiXCR, one entry per CDR3 protein. The sample lists around 100,000 distinct CDR3 sequences, roughly 8.4% occurring once. Sequencing used CD8+ T cells sorted from PBMCs, obtained 45 days after the yellow fever booster vaccination. The source is a man aged 30 to 39 who received the YFV17D yellow fever vaccine.

In its sample, this clonotype was seen a few times. The V and J genes are TRBV7-9 and TRBJ2-7; 7 positions agree with TRBD1. The CDR3 has 14 amino acids. Germline V lookup: CDR1 SEHNR, CDR2 FQNEAQ (reference sequence). J lost 13 bases, V lost 3 bases, and 15 bases had no gene match. The CDR3 loop is CASSFPATGATTYF. CDR3 DNA sequence: TGTGCCAGCAGCTTCCCCGCTACAGGGGCTACCACATACTTC. Drawing the rest from reference TRBV7-9 and TRBJ2-7, the complete variable domain is DTGVSQNPRHKITKRGQNVTFRCDPISEHNRLYWYRQTLGQGPEFLTYFQNEAQLEKSRLLSDRFSAERPKGSFSTLEIQRTEQGDSAMYLCASSFPATGATTYFGPGTRLTVT.

The chain joins TRBV2 to TRBJ2-2; D is undetermined. The CDR3 sequence is 15 residues long. Germline CDR1 and CDR2: SNHLY and FYNNEI. The germline V and J ends were trimmed by 7 bases and 5 bases, with 17 bases remaining between them. DNA for the CDR3: TGTGCCAGCAACCAACAGAATTCGAGGACCGGGGAGCTGTTTTTT. As protein: CASNQQNSRTGELFF.

This clonotype was recorded many times. This rearrangement joins TRBV30 to TRBJ1-1; D remains unclear. Looked up from germline, CDR1 is GTSNPN and CDR2 is SVGIG (reference sequence). There are 12 residues in the CDR3. V was trimmed by 0 bases and J by 2 bases, leaving 4 bases between them. The CDR3, as DNA: TGTGCCTGGAGTGTAAGTAACACTGAAGCTTTCTTT. This sequence encodes CAWSVSNTEAFF.

This clonotype occurred a few times. V gene TRBV6-4 combines with J gene TRBJ2-1; 9 positions agree with TRBD2. Germline assignment: CDR1 MRHNA and CDR2 SNTAGT. V was clipped by 5 bases and J by 0 bases; unmatched bases: 14. The CDR3 is made up of 19 amino acids. CDR3 region: CASSKSGLALSSSYNEQFF. The CDR3 bases are TGTGCCAGCAGTAAATCGGGACTAGCACTGAGTAGCTCCTACAATGAGCAGTTCTTC.

This clonotype was counted many times. The chain carries TRBV20-1 and TRBJ2-1, with TRBD2 identical over 9 bases. The CDR3 runs 16 residues. V was pared by 0 bases and J by 5 bases, with 8 bases of the junction left unmatched. Germline assignment: CDR1 DFQATT and CDR2 SNEGSKA (reference sequence). The CDR3 nucleotides are TGCAGTGCTAGAGATGATCCTAGCGGGACCGACAATGAGCAGTTCTTC. This translates into CSARDDPSGTDNEQFF.

The gene calls are TRBV4-3 and TRBJ1-3; no clear D. This CDR3 region has 15 residues. Germline CDR1 LGHNA, CDR2 YSLEER. V lost 3 bases and J 0 bases, leaving 9 bases between the germline ends. The DNA for the CDR3 is TGCGCCAGCAGCCAGATAGAAGCCTCTGGAAACACCATATATTTT. It specifies CASSQIEASGNTIYF.

This clonotype has at least ten counts. The chain joins TRBV7-9 to TRBJ2-2; the D is unclear. This CDR3 contains 15 residues. V lost 10 bases to trimming and J lost 7 bases, with 22 bases between them. Germline assignment: CDR1 SEHNR and CDR2 FQNEAQ (reference sequence). The CDR3 coding sequence is TGTGCCACTCCACTAAACTTGGTGTTCGGCGGGGAGCTGTTTTTT. Its translation: CATPLNLVFGGELFF.

This clonotype was counted ten times or more. This rearrangement joins TRBV15 to TRBJ2-7; 8 bases agree with TRBD2. The V gene end was trimmed by 1 base and the J gene end by 4 bases; junction bases not matched to a gene: 6. The CDR3 runs 15 residues. Per germline, CDR1 LNHNV and CDR2 YYDKDF (reference sequence). For the CDR3, the DNA is TGTGCCACCAGCAGAGCGAATAGCGGGACTTACGAGCAGTACTTC. It encodes CATSRANSGTYEQYF.

About this clonotype: It may be a read error: a sequence one base away is much more abundant. This chain connects TRBV12-3 or TRBV12-4 to TRBJ2-1; D is uncertain. The CDR3 loop spans 12 amino acids. Trimming took off 1 base at V and 10 bases at J, with 8 bases between the two ends. CDR3 in amino acids: CASSLGILEQFF. DNA for the CDR3: TGTGCCAGCAGTTTAGGCATTCTCGAGCAGTTCTTC.

CDR3 sequence: CASSLWDGNYEQYF. Written as DNA, the CDR3 is TGTGCCAGCAGTTTGTGGGACGGGAATTACGAGCAGTACTTC. This sequence joins TRBV28 and TRBJ2-7, with D perhaps TRBD1 or TRBD2 (5 bases each). Between the trimmed V and J ends, which lost 3 bases and 4 bases, there was a span of 13 bases. CDR3 size: 14 residues. Per the germline V gene, CDR1 is MDHEN and CDR2 is SYDVKM. Full variable domain (remainder filled in from reference TRBV28 and TRBJ2-7): DVKVTQSSRYLVKRTGEKVFLECVQDMDHENMFWYRQDPGLGLRLIYFSYDVKMKEKGDIPEGYSVSREKKERFSLILESASTNQTSMYLCASSLWDGNYEQYFGPGTRLTVT.

The V and J genes are TRBV12-3 or TRBV12-4 and TRBJ1-4, with 10 bases lining up with TRBD1. V lost 11 bases and J lost 0; bases outside the gene matches: 9. The CDR3 is made up of 16 amino acids. The CDR3 DNA sequence: TGTGCCCGGAGAGGACAGGGGGGCACAACTAATGAAAAACTGTTTTTT. This translates into CARRGQGGTTNEKLFF.

The sample holds many counts of this clonotype. V usage is TRBV20-1 and J usage is TRBJ2-3; D is unresolved. From germline, CDR1 is DFQATT and CDR2 SNEGSKA (reference sequence). The CDR3 has 12 amino acids. Trimming left V 5 bases short and J 0 bases short, with 6 bases between. The CDR3 nucleotides are TGCAGTGCTCCGGACAGCACAGATACGCAGTATTTT. Its translation: CSAPDSTDTQYF.

In its sample, this clonotype was seen many times. V and J are TRBV4-1 and TRBJ1-2, with a weak D call TRBD1 (6 bases). The germline gives CDR1 MGHRA, CDR2 YSYEKL. The CDR3 contains 15 residues. Trimming took 4 bases from V and 6 from J, leaving 18 bases between them. The CDR3 DNA reads TGCGCCAGCAGCCCGTACCCCGGGACAAAGGATGGCTACACCTTC. Translated: CASSPYPGTKDGYTF.

This clonotype appeared many times. The chain uses TRBV7-8 and TRBJ1-1, with D tentatively TRBD1 (5 bases). Germline V CDR1 and CDR2: SGHVS, FQNEAQ. The V end was cut by 4 bases, the J end by 6 bases, with 9 bases between. CDR3 size: 12 residues. For the CDR3, the DNA is TGTGCCAGCAGCTCGGCGACAGCTGAAGCTTTCTTT. It is translated as CASSSATAEAFF.

In this sample, this clonotype turned up many times. This rearrangement joins TRBV12-3 or TRBV12-4 to TRBJ2-5, with 7 nucleotides matching TRBD2. V lost 3 bases and J lost 0; bases outside the gene matches: 7. The CDR3 runs to 16 residues. The CDR3 loop is CASSFALAEYQETQYF. In DNA form, the CDR3 reads TGTGCCAGCAGTTTCGCTCTAGCGGAGTACCAAGAGACCCAGTACTTC.

This clonotype was seen only a few times. This chain connects TRBV6-1 to TRBJ2-2, with D hard to call. The V gene lost 7 bases and the J gene lost 6 bases, with 12 bases spanning the gap. Germline V gene data show CDR1 as MNHNS and CDR2 as SASEGT. This CDR3 comprises 13 residues. CDR3 protein: CASTTLGAGELFF. The CDR3 nucleotides are TGTGCCAGCACCACACTCGGCGCCGGGGAGCTGTTTTTT.

This clonotype came up many times. The V and J genes are TRBV4-1 and TRBJ2-2; D gene unclear. V lost 1 base and J lost 3, with 15 bases in between. The germline V gene has CDR1 MGHRA and CDR2 YSYEKL. This CDR3 region has 17 residues. The CDR3 nucleotides are TGCGCCAGCAGCCAAGTTACTTTCTATGGAGACACCGGGGAGCTGTTTTTT. Translating it yields CASSQVTFYGDTGELFF.

This clonotype was seen repeatedly, ten times or more. V and J are TRBV10-3 and TRBJ1-2; D perhaps matches TRBD1 (6 bases). The V gene lost 0 bases and the J gene lost 3 bases, with 17 bases spanning the gap. Germline assignment: CDR1 ENHRY and CDR2 SYGVKD. The CDR3 runs to 17 residues. This chain's CDR3 is CAISESIAPHRDYGYTF. CDR3 coding DNA: TGTGCCATCAGTGAGTCGATAGCCCCCCACAGGGACTATGGCTACACCTTC.